This T cell receptor beta chain was recovered during a study of blood T cell repertoires in COVID-19. Study-wide background: Samples of COVID-19 (acute and convalescent) were obtained from the United States, Italy and Spain.

Authors' analysis steps: Reference gene primer amplification yielded estimated nucleated cell counts. Produced via immunoSEQ multiplex PCR; TCRdb's table is partial and in-frame only. V and J calls and clone size come straight from that table; D and trimming were deduced from the DNA. The sample holds about 220,000 clones, around 82% seen once. Germline CDR1 SGHDT, CDR2 YYEEEE. The CDR3 runs 19 residues. Trimming cost V 2 bases and J 1 base; bases outside gene matches: 15. The sample comprised peripheral blood. The clonotype originates from a woman older than 75 with acute or convalescent COVID-19. The chain recombines TRBV5-6 with TRBJ2-1; TRBD1 matches at 7 bases. DNA for the CDR3: TGTGCCAGCAGCTTAACCGGGACAGCCCATCAGCCATCCTACAATGAGCAGTTCTTC. Amino acids: CASSLTGTAHQPSYNEQFF.